The 20 T cell receptor beta chains presented below share a single source sample, sequenced in a study of post-analysis software for immune sequencing data. Study-wide findings and caveats: Comparison of patients with controls showed 5 or 6 TRBV segments more frequent in patients, TRBV5-6, TRBV5-1 and TRBV20-1 among them.

Built from TCR beta cDNA, the libraries had unique molecular identifiers in them. MiXCR, run by TCRdb on the PCR reads, gives a single entry per CDR3 protein. The data contain 800,000 to 950,000 distinct CDR3 sequences, about 57% of them singletons. For these receptors, no antigen is known. The sequenced sample consisted of blood. The origin of the receptors is a girl aged 10 to 17 with multiple sclerosis.

This clonotype was seen a single time. The chain employs TRBV7-2 and TRBJ2-1, with 8 bases that match TRBD2. There are 13 residues in the CDR3. V lost 1 base, J lost 14 bases, and 7 bases stayed unmatched. Germline V gene sequence: CDR1 SGHTA, CDR2 FQGNSA. The CDR3 is CASSLVSGGQEFF. The CDR3 DNA is TGTGCCAGCAGCTTAGTCTCGGGGGGGCAGGAGTTCTTC.

This clonotype was counted only a few times. Since a much larger clone is just one base distant, this may be a read error. The chain combines TRBV29-1 with TRBJ2-7; 8 nucleotides agree with TRBD2. The V segment lost 6 bases and the J segment 7 bases; nucleotides outside the gene matches: 20. Germline V gives CDR1 SQVTM, CDR2 ANQGSEA. The CDR3 runs 16 residues. The CDR3 is CSVTLSLAVGRDEQYF. The CDR3 coding sequence is TGCAGCGTGACGCTATCACTAGCGGTTGGTCGGGATGAGCAGTACTTC.

The chain employs TRBV20-1 and TRBJ2-1, with 8 bases aligning to TRBD2. CDR1 is DFQATT and CDR2 is SNEGSKA in the germline V gene (reference sequence). V shed 3 bases, J shed 7 bases, and the junction held 8 bases outside the gene matches. The CDR3 has 14 residues. CDR3 DNA sequence: TGCAGTGCTAGTTTCCAGCGGGGGTGGAATGAGCAGTTCTTC. It encodes CSASFQRGWNEQFF.

The chain joins TRBV20-1 to TRBJ1-1; D may be TRBD1 (5 bases). Germline CDR1 is DFQATT and CDR2 is SNEGSKA (reference sequence). V lost 5 bases and J 11 bases, leaving 21 bases between the germline ends. The CDR3 has 13 amino acids. In DNA, the CDR3 is TGCAGTGCTCCTCCTTCGCGGGGGGGTCTGGCTTTCTTT. As protein: CSAPPSRGGLAFF.

This clonotype has only a few counts. The genes are TRBV7-7 and TRBJ2-1; 12 bases agree with TRBD2. This CDR3 comprises 15 residues. V was clipped by 6 bases and J by 7 bases; unmatched bases: 7. Germline loops: CDR1 SSHAT, CDR2 FNYEAQ (reference sequence). Here the CDR3 DNA reads TGTGCCAGCAGTAGGACTAGCGGGGTGGGGAATGAGCAGTTCTTC. It yields the protein CASSRTSGVGNEQFF.

The V and J genes are TRBV9 and TRBJ2-3; D call uncertain. The CDR3 runs 15 residues. V lost 4 bases to trimming and J lost 5 bases, with 17 bases between them. Germline loops: CDR1 SGDLS, CDR2 YYNGEE. CDR3 in amino acids: CASSPLSAIGDTQYF. The CDR3 DNA follows: TGTGCCAGCAGCCCCCTATCGGCGATCGGAGATACGCAGTATTTT.

The gene calls are TRBV5-5 and TRBJ2-7; 10 bases fit TRBD1. Germline assignment: CDR1 SGHKS and CDR2 YYEKEE (reference sequence). The CDR3 runs 17 residues. V gave up 3 bases and J gave up 7 bases; unmatched junction bases: 16. CDR3 nucleotides: TGTGCCAGCAGCTCGGGCCGTTTCCGCGACAGGGGGCCTGAGCAGTACTTC. Protein: CASSSGRFRDRGPEQYF. The full variable domain, in which reference TRBV5-5 and TRBJ2-7 provide the parts outside the CDR3, is DAGVTQSPTHLIKTRGQQVTLRCSPISGHKSVSWYQQVLGQGPQFIFQYYEKEERGRGNFPDRFSARQFPNYSSELNVNALLLGDSALYLCASSSGRFRDRGPEQYFGPGTRLTVT.

This chain joins TRBV29-1 and TRBJ1-1, with a tentative D call TRBD1 (5 bases). V was cut by 4 bases and J by 5 bases, with 17 bases left in between. Germline CDR1 is SQVTM and CDR2 is ANQGSEA. This CDR3 has 14 amino acids. CDR3 in amino acids: CSVAGREEGTEAFF. For the CDR3, the DNA is TGCAGCGTTGCCGGCAGGGAGGAGGGGACTGAAGCTTTCTTT.

V is TRBV30 and J is TRBJ1-1; 11 bases map to TRBD1. The CDR3 loop spans 14 amino acids. Germline V gene data show CDR1 as GTSNPN and CDR2 as SVGIG (reference sequence). Losses at the gene ends were 2 bases for V and 4 bases for J; bases not matched to a gene: 3. In DNA, the CDR3 is TGTGCCTGGAGTACGGACAGGGGGCCCACTGAAGCTTTCTTT. It is translated as CAWSTDRGPTEAFF.

This sequence joins TRBV5-1 and TRBJ2-6; a weak D match, TRBD2 (5 bases). CDR1 and CDR2 (germline): SGHRS, YFSETQ. The V and J ends lost 3 bases and 1 base respectively, with 20 bases between them. This CDR3 contains 19 residues. The CDR3 sequence: CASSYLPGIGGSGANVLTF. The CDR3, as DNA: TGCGCCAGCAGCTATCTCCCTGGCATAGGAGGTTCTGGGGCCAACGTCCTGACTTTC.

The rearrangement links TRBV2 to TRBJ2-1; TRBD2 matches 9 bases. CDR1 is SNHLY and CDR2 is FYNNEI in the germline V gene. The trim removed 2 bases at V and 3 bases at J, leaving 5 bases unmatched. The CDR3 is made up of 16 amino acids. CDR3 sequence: CASSERLAGFYNEQFF. The CDR3 nucleotides are TGTGCCAGCAGTGAAAGGCTAGCGGGATTCTACAATGAGCAGTTCTTC. The full variable domain, in which reference TRBV2 and TRBJ2-1 provide the parts outside the CDR3, is EPEVTQTPSHQVTQMGQEVILRCVPISNHLYFYWYRQILGQKVEFLVSFYNNEISEKSEIFDDQFSVERPDGSNFTLKIRSTKLEDSAMYFCASSERLAGFYNEQFFGPGTRLTVL.

The chain carries TRBV12-3 or TRBV12-4 and TRBJ1-2; D is possibly TRBD1 (5 bases). V lost 6 bases, J lost 8 bases, and 28 bases lay in between. The CDR3 loop spans 17 amino acids. This CDR3 is CASRGLGQDIGIRGYTF. In nucleotides, the CDR3 is TGTGCCAGCAGGGGCTTGGGGCAGGATATTGGGATAAGAGGCTACACCTTC.

This clonotype was recorded at least ten times. The gene calls are TRBV29-1 and TRBJ2-3, with TRBD1 matching 7 bases. Trimming took 7 bases from V and 6 from J; bases not matched to a gene: 4. Germline loops: CDR1 SQVTM, CDR2 ANQGSEA. The CDR3 runs 11 residues. The DNA for the CDR3 is TGCAGCGAACAGGGGTCCGATACGCAGTATTTT. It encodes CSEQGSDTQYF.

The chain joins TRBV29-1 to TRBJ2-3, with 10 bases lining up with TRBD1. Germline values: CDR1 SQVTM, CDR2 ANQGSEA. This CDR3 is 14 amino acids long. V shed 6 bases and J 4 bases; nucleotides not matched to a gene: 7. This CDR3 is CSVRDRGRSDTQYF. Written as DNA, the CDR3 is TGCAGCGTCCGCGACAGGGGGCGGTCAGATACGCAGTATTTT.

The CDR3 nucleotides are TGTGCCAGCAGGTCACAGGTCGTCTCTGGAAACACCATATATTTT. It is translated as CASRSQVVSGNTIYF. This rearrangement joins TRBV6-6 to TRBJ1-3; TRBD1 is a possible D gene (5 bases). Deletions cut 6 bases from V and 0 bases from J, with 12 bases between. The length of the CDR3 is 15 residues. Germline assignment: CDR1 MNHNY and CDR2 SVGAGI (reference sequence).

This clonotype was picked up a small number of times. The V gene is TRBV10-3, the J gene TRBJ2-3; the match to TRBD1 covers 7 bases. The CDR3 contains 14 residues. Per germline, CDR1 ENHRY and CDR2 SYGVKD. Losses at the gene ends were 11 bases for V and 2 bases for J; bases not matched to a gene: 10. In nucleotides, the CDR3 is TGTGCCGCACGAAGAGGGACAGTCACAGATACGCAGTATTTT. This sequence encodes CAARRGTVTDTQYF.

The chain employs TRBV20-1 and TRBJ2-3; TRBD2 agrees at 7 bases. In germline, CDR1 is DFQATT, CDR2 SNEGSKA (reference sequence). The CDR3 sequence is 14 residues long. The trim removed 7 bases at V and 1 base at J, leaving 8 bases unmatched. CDR3 residues: CSVKSRGGTDTQYF. Here the CDR3 DNA reads TGCAGTGTCAAGAGTCGGGGGGGCACAGATACGCAGTATTTT.

The chain carries TRBV20-1 and TRBJ2-1; no clear D gene. This CDR3 spans 15 amino acids. Germline CDR1 and CDR2: DFQATT and SNEGSKA (reference sequence). With 1 base removed from V and 3 bases from J, the gap between germline ends came to 13 bases. In DNA, the CDR3 is TGCAGTGCTAGAGCACCGGCCTTGAACTACAATGAGCAGTTCTTC. Translated, it gives CSARAPALNYNEQFF.

The genes are TRBV29-1 and TRBJ2-4; D ambiguous. The ends were cut back, 0 bases at V and 0 bases at J, with 9 bases in the middle. There are 15 residues in the CDR3. Germline V gives CDR1 SQVTM, CDR2 ANQGSEA. As DNA, the CDR3 is TGCAGCGTTGAAGAACAGAATATAGCCAAAAACATTCAGTACTTC. Its translation: CSVEEQNIAKNIQYF.

This clonotype turned up a few times. The rearrangement links TRBV20-1 to TRBJ2-5; 7 nucleotides agree with TRBD2. With V trimmed by 4 bases and J by 2 bases, 4 bases remained unmatched. CDR3 length equals 13 residues. The germline V gene encodes CDR1 DFQATT and CDR2 SNEGSKA (reference sequence). This CDR3 reads CSANQREQETQYF. As DNA, the CDR3 is TGCAGTGCTAACCAGCGGGAACAAGAGACCCAGTACTTC.